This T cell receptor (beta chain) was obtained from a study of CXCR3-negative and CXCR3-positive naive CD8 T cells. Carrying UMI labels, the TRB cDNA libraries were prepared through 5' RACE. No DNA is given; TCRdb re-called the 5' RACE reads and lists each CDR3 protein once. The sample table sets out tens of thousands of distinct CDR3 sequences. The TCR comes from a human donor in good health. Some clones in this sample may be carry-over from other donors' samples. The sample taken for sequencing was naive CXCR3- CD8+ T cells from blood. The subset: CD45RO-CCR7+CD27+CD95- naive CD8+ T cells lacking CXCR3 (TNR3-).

This CDR3 reads CASNPGRDSPLHF. The gene calls are TRBV6-2 or TRBV6-3 and TRBJ1-6; with no DNA, the TCRdb D assignment of TRBD1 cannot be verified. CDR3 length: 13 amino acids. Germline CDR1 MNHEY, CDR2 SVGEGT.